Listed below are T cell receptor beta chains from one sample, sequenced in a study of response to subunit inactivated influenza vaccine. MiXCR was run by TCRdb on the RT-PCR reads, yielding one entry per CDR3 protein. This sample has more than 450,000 distinct CDR3 sequences, with about 8% found just once. The starting material was PBMCs from blood, obtained about 24 months after vaccination. These receptors originate from a man between 45 and 75 years old who received an inactivated influenza vaccine. Each CDR3 is given with its conserved first and last residue. A D gene is named only where the DNA matches it firmly. The size entry is marked missing in some rows and otherwise reads once, few, many or a size class.

size: many; V: TRBV29-1; D: .; length: 15; J: TRBJ2-3; DNA: TGCAGCGTTGCCCAGGCAGGGGCCATTGGAGATACGCAGTATTTT; CDR3: CSVAQAGAIGDTQYF
size: .; V: TRBV4-2; D: TRBD2; length: 16; J: TRBJ2-1; DNA: TGTGCCTCCGGGGCTAGCGGGAGCTGGTCCTACAATGAGCAGTTCTTC; CDR3: CASGASGSWSYNEQFF
size: many; V: TRBV29-1; D: TRBD2; length: 16; J: TRBJ2-3; DNA: TGCAGCGTTGTAGGACTAGCGGGAGCCAGTACAGATACGCAGTATTTT; CDR3: CSVVGLAGASTDTQYF
size: .; V: TRBV5-1; D: .; length: 14; J: TRBJ1-2; DNA: TGCGCCAGCAGTTCAGGGGTTCTCAACTATGGCTACACCTTC; CDR3: CASSSGVLNYGYTF
size: .; V: TRBV3-1; D: .; length: 12; J: TRBJ2-1; DNA: TGTGCCAGCAGCCTTAGGCTCGATGAGCAGTTCTTC; CDR3: CASSLRLDEQFF
size: few; V: TRBV5-6; D: .; length: 15; J: TRBJ1-3; DNA: TGTGCCAGCAGCTTGGGAATGACTTCTGGAAACACCATATATTTT; CDR3: CASSLGMTSGNTIYF
size: few; V: TRBV13; D: .; length: 15; J: TRBJ2-1; DNA: TGTGCCAGCAGCTCCCGGGCCGACAAGTTCAATGAGCAGTTCTTC; CDR3: CASSSRADKFNEQFF
size: .; V: TRBV7-2; D: .; length: 16; J: TRBJ1-4; DNA: TGTGCCAGCAGCTTAGTAGCGTCAGGACTTAATGAAAAACTGTTTTTT; CDR3: CASSLVASGLNEKLFF
size: .; V: TRBV3-1; D: TRBD1; length: 17; J: TRBJ1-6; DNA: TGTGCCAGCAGCCAAGGGGCGACAGGGAGCGGAGATTCACCCCTCCACTTT; CDR3: CASSQGATGSGDSPLHF
size: .; V: TRBV12-3/TRBV12-4; D: TRBD2; length: 18; J: TRBJ2-5; DNA: TGTGCCAGCAGTTCTGGGGGGACTAGCGGGGGGACTCGAGAGACCCAGTACTTC; CDR3: CASSSGGTSGGTRETQYF
size: .; V: TRBV7-9; D: TRBD2; length: 15; J: TRBJ2-1; DNA: TGTGCCAGCAGCTTACTAGCGGCGGGCTACAATGAGCAGTTCTTC; CDR3: CASSLLAAGYNEQFF
size: many; V: TRBV20-1; D: TRBD1; length: 12; J: TRBJ2-7; DNA: TGCAGTGCTAGAGATCCAGGGGGCGAGCAGTACTTC; CDR3: CSARDPGGEQYF
size: .; V: TRBV7-2; D: .; length: 15; J: TRBJ1-1; DNA: TGTGCCAGCAGCGTGCAAGGGACACCCAACACTGAAGCTTTCTTT; CDR3: CASSVQGTPNTEAFF
size: .; V: TRBV5-1; D: TRBD2; length: 14; J: TRBJ2-2; DNA: TGCGCCAGTTACCCCGGGACTAGCGGCGGGGAGCTGTTTTTT; CDR3: CASYPGTSGGELFF
size: .; V: TRBV6-5; D: TRBD2; length: 16; J: TRBJ2-7; DNA: TGTGCCAGCAGTTACTCGGTAGCGGGAGGTACCTACGAGCAGTACTTC; CDR3: CASSYSVAGGTYEQYF
size: few; V: TRBV5-1; D: .; length: 15; J: TRBJ2-1; DNA: TGCGCCAGCAGCTTGGGTGGGGGTAGCAGCAATGAGCAGTTCTTC; CDR3: CASSLGGGSSNEQFF
size: .; V: TRBV5-5; D: TRBD1; length: 15; J: TRBJ2-1; DNA: TGTGCCAGCAGCTTATCGAGACAGGGGTCCGGTGAGCAGTTCTTC; CDR3: CASSLSRQGSGEQFF
size: few; V: TRBV27; D: .; length: 19; J: TRBJ1-6; DNA: TGTGCCAGCATCACAACCGGGACCGGGGGAAGGGGAGATCAATTCACCCTCCACTTT; CDR3: CASITTGTGGRGDQFTLHF
size: many; V: TRBV7-8; D: .; length: 13; J: TRBJ1-2; DNA: TGTGCCAGCAGCTTTTACAGAGACTATGGCTACACCTTC; CDR3: CASSFYRDYGYTF
size: few; V: TRBV25-1; D: TRBD1; length: 15; J: TRBJ2-3; DNA: TGTGCCAGCAGTGAATATTGGGACAGTCCAAGAGGGCAGTATTTT; CDR3: CASSEYWDSPRGQYF
size: .; V: TRBV7-8; D: .; length: 13; J: TRBJ2-5; DNA: TGTGCCAGCAGCTCCTTCCACCAAGAGACCCAGTACTTC; CDR3: CASSSFHQETQYF
size: few; V: TRBV24-1; D: .; length: 14; J: TRBJ2-3; DNA: TGTGCCACCAGGGGTAGGGGGGGCACAGATACGCAGTATTTT; CDR3: CATRGRGGTDTQYF
size: few; V: TRBV20-1; D: .; length: 16; J: TRBJ1-4; DNA: TGCAGTGCTAGCGCTCTCCGCCAGTCAACTAATGAAAAACTGTTTTTT; CDR3: CSASALRQSTNEKLFF
size: .; V: TRBV5-1; D: TRBD2; length: 16; J: TRBJ2-7; DNA: TGCGCCAGCAGCTTGGCAAGAGCGGGGCATAGCGACGAGCAGTACTTC; CDR3: CASSLARAGHSDEQYF
size: many; V: TRBV12-3/TRBV12-4; D: .; length: 16; J: TRBJ2-1; DNA: TGTGCCAGCAGTTTAATGGTGACAGGGACTTACAATGAGCAGTTCTTC; CDR3: CASSLMVTGTYNEQFF
size: many; V: TRBV11-2; D: TRBD2; length: 15; J: TRBJ2-1; DNA: TGTGCCAGCAGCTATCTAGCGGGAGAAAGCAATGAGCAGTTCTTC; CDR3: CASSYLAGESNEQFF
size: .; V: TRBV6-4; D: TRBD1; length: 19; J: TRBJ1-2; DNA: TGTGCCAGCAACCGATTCCCCCGGGACAGGGGGCTTATAGGGTATGGCTACACCTTC; CDR3: CASNRFPRDRGLIGYGYTF
size: few; V: TRBV4-3; D: TRBD1; length: 15; J: TRBJ2-4; DNA: TGCGCCAGCAGCCAAGGGGGACAGAACAAAAACATTCAGTACTTC; CDR3: CASSQGGQNKNIQYF
size: many; V: TRBV6-6; D: .; length: 11; J: TRBJ2-5; DNA: TGTGCCAGCAGTTACTTGGAGACCCAGTACTTC; CDR3: CASSYLETQYF
size: .; V: TRBV12-3/TRBV12-4; D: .; length: 16; J: TRBJ2-7; DNA: TGTGCCAGCAGTCCCGGGGGTGGAGGGACGGTCTACGAGCAGTACTTC; CDR3: CASSPGGGGTVYEQYF
size: few; V: TRBV25-1; D: TRBD1; length: 13; J: TRBJ2-1; DNA: TGTGCCAGTTCCGGGACAGGGCTCGGTGAGCAGTTCTTC; CDR3: CASSGTGLGEQFF
size: .; V: TRBV12-3/TRBV12-4; D: TRBD1; length: 15; J: TRBJ2-1; DNA: TGTGCCAGCACTTTACGGGACAGGGGGCGGAATGAGCAGTTCTTC; CDR3: CASTLRDRGRNEQFF
size: many; V: TRBV14; D: .; length: 17; J: TRBJ1-4; DNA: TGTGCCAGCAGCCACCCTCCACCAGGGGCAACTAATGAAAAACTGTTTTTT; CDR3: CASSHPPPGATNEKLFF
size: many; V: TRBV20-1; D: .; length: 15; J: TRBJ1-1; DNA: TGCAGTGCCGACCCTCGACGAGGGATGAACACTGAAGCTTTCTTT; CDR3: CSADPRRGMNTEAFF
size: many; V: TRBV7-9; D: .; length: 11; J: TRBJ2-1; DNA: TGTGCCAGCAGCTTGGGAGTTGAGCAGTTCTTC; CDR3: CASSLGVEQFF
size: few; V: TRBV27; D: .; length: 13; J: TRBJ2-2; DNA: TGTGCCAGCAGTTCTCCGAGCACCGGGGAGCTGTTTTTT; CDR3: CASSSPSTGELFF
size: few; V: TRBV7-8; D: .; length: 13; J: TRBJ2-1; DNA: TGTGCCAGCGAGCGCCGGCTATACAATGAGCAGTTCTTC; CDR3: CASERRLYNEQFF
size: .; V: TRBV4-1; D: TRBD2; length: 17; J: TRBJ2-2; DNA: TGCGCCAGCAGCCGGACTAGCGGGGGACCAGGGACCGGGGGTCTGTTTTTT; CDR3: CASSRTSGGPGTGGLFF
size: few; V: TRBV5-1; D: TRBD2; length: 17; J: TRBJ2-3; DNA: TGCGCCAGCAGCTTGGGTGTTAGCGGGGCCCGACCAGATACGCAGTATTTT; CDR3: CASSLGVSGARPDTQYF
size: many; V: TRBV2; D: .; length: 12; J: TRBJ2-7; DNA: TGTGCCAGCAGTGCACACCTCTACGAGCAGTACTTC; CDR3: CASSAHLYEQYF
size: .; V: TRBV20-1; D: TRBD2; length: 14; J: TRBJ2-1; DNA: TGCAGTGCAATCGGGGGGACCCTCTACAATGAGCAGTTCTTC; CDR3: CSAIGGTLYNEQFF
size: .; V: TRBV7-9; D: .; length: 16; J: TRBJ2-3; DNA: TGTGCCAGCAGCTTAGGTCTGGGCGGGCCAACAGATACGCAGTATTTT; CDR3: CASSLGLGGPTDTQYF